A selection of T cell receptor beta chains follows, all from one sample in a study of brain metastases from non-small cell lung cancer. The method was immunoSEQ multiplex PCR; TCRdb's version includes in-frame clones alone and lacks a portion of them. The profile covers 4,500 to 6,000 clones, with 65% to 80% appearing a single time and nearly 6.5% taken by the ten largest. Sequenced input: primary lung tumor tissue. The receptors stem from a donor at least 40 years old with non-small cell lung cancer. Each CDR3 is given with its conserved first and last residue. The D gene is left open where the match is weak. Expanded clones are given a class, and other clones once, few, many or no size at all.

-	large	TRBV18	TRBJ1-2	TGTGCCAGCTCACCACGCGAAGGGCGAAGCTATGGCTACACCTTC	CASSPREGRSYGYTF
TRBD1	-	TRBV11-2	TRBJ1-1	TGTGCCAGCAGCTTAGTACAGGGGGCGAACACTGAAGCTTTCTTT	CASSLVQGANTEAFF
-	-	TRBV15	TRBJ2-2	TGTGCCACCACCGAGTGGGGGGACACCGGGGAGCTGTTTTTT	CATTEWGDTGELFF
TRBD1	-	TRBV18	TRBJ1-2	TGTGCCAGCTCCCGGACAGGAACCTATGGCTACACCTTC	CASSRTGTYGYTF
TRBD1	-	TRBV27	TRBJ1-6	TGTGCCAGCAGTCTGGGACAGGGTCTTGAGAATTCACCCCTCCACTTT	CASSLGQGLENSPLHF
TRBD1	-	TRBV5-4	TRBJ1-2	TGTGCCAGCAGCCGGGGACAGGGCGCGCTCGGCTACACCTTC	CASSRGQGALGYTF
TRBD1	-	TRBV6-5	TRBJ2-7	TGTGCCAGCATCGACAGGGGGCGAGGCGAGCAGTACTTC	CASIDRGRGEQYF
TRBD1	large	TRBV10-3	TRBJ2-5	TGTGCCATCGGGGGACAGGGTGAGACCCAGTACTTC	CAIGGQGETQYF
TRBD2	-	TRBV7-9	TRBJ2-3	TGTGCCAGCAGCGACGCCGGGGGGGAAGTGGGAGATACGCAGTATTTT	CASSDAGGEVGDTQYF
-	-	TRBV13	TRBJ1-2	TGTGCCAGCAGCTTAGAAGGGGCGAATGGCTACACCTTC	CASSLEGANGYTF
-	-	TRBV29-1	TRBJ2-5	TGCAGCGTTGAGAGAGGGGCCCAAGAGACCCAGTACTTC	CSVERGAQETQYF
TRBD1	once	TRBV27	TRBJ1-1	TGTGCCAGCAGAACAGGGGGTAGAACTAAAGCTTTCTTT	CASRTGGRTKAFF
TRBD1	-	TRBV12-3/TRBV12-4	TRBJ1-1	TGTGCCAGCAGTTTAACGACAGGGCTGGCTTTCTTT	CASSLTTGLAFF
-	few	TRBV7-2	TRBJ1-3	TGTGCCAGTCTTCCTCAGGGATGGTCTGGAAACACCATATATTTT	CASLPQGWSGNTIYF
-	-	TRBV24-1	TRBJ1-6	TGTGCCACCAGTGAATCGGGGCTTTATTCACCCCTCCACTTT	CATSESGLYSPLHF
-	-	TRBV5-1	TRBJ2-3	TGCGCCAGCAGCTTGGGAAATACCGGGCACACAGATACGCAGTATTTT	CASSLGNTGHTDTQYF
-	-	TRBV7-2	TRBJ2-1	TGTGCCAGCAGCTGGGGCGGGTCCGAGCAGTTCTTC	CASSWGGSEQFF
-	-	TRBV5-1	TRBJ1-1	TGCGCCAGCAGCTTCGAAGCGGGGGGCTTCGGGGCTTTCTTT	CASSFEAGGFGAFF
-	once	TRBV24-1	TRBJ2-5	TGTGCCACCAGTGATTCCCAAAGGACGGACCAAGAGACCCAGTACTTC	CATSDSQRTDQETQYF
TRBD1	-	TRBV5-4	TRBJ1-2	TGTGCCAGCAGCTTGAGACAGGGTAATGGCTACACCTTC	CASSLRQGNGYTF
-	-	TRBV4-1	TRBJ2-2	TGCGCCAGCAGCCAAGATAGAATAATCCCCGGGGAGCTGTTTTTT	CASSQDRIIPGELFF
TRBD2	-	TRBV14	TRBJ2-3	TGTGCCAGCAGCCACACCATGATCCTAGCGGGGAGCACAGATACGCAGTATTTT	CASSHTMILAGSTDTQYF
-	-	TRBV19	TRBJ2-6	TGTGCCAGTAGTGTACCCCGCTCTGGGGCCAACGTCCTGACTTTC	CASSVPRSGANVLTF
-	few	TRBV6-1	TRBJ1-2	TGTGCCAGCAGTGATATCTCCCGGGGTGGCTACACCTTC	CASSDISRGGYTF
TRBD1	-	TRBV11-2	TRBJ2-5	TGTGCCAGCAGCTTAGCGCAGGGACAGGGGGTAGAGACCCAGTACTTC	CASSLAQGQGVETQYF
-	-	TRBV6-2/TRBV6-3	TRBJ1-4	TGTGCCAGCAGTACCGGACAGTCGGATAATGAAAAACTGTTTTTT	CASSTGQSDNEKLFF
-	large	TRBV7-9	TRBJ1-2	TGTGCCAGCAGCTTATACGGGAATGGCTACACCTTC	CASSLYGNGYTF
-	-	TRBV5-1	TRBJ1-2	TGCGCCAGCAGTGGGGGGCCAGGGTATAATAACTATAGCTACACCTTC	CASSGGPGYNNYSYTF